Following are 15 T cell receptor beta chains from one sample sequenced in a study of Ad26.COV2.S vaccination and SARS-CoV-2 variants. Measured with immunoSEQ multiplex PCR; TCRdb has only the in-frame clones, and not every one. The table has more than 300,000 clones, around 83% seen once. Regarding treatment: around 19 received Ad26.COV2.S at low or high dose, single or two shots; about 5 received placebo; per-sample allocation not given. Day 63 after the first injection of vaccine or placebo was the sampling time. The sample consisted of peripheral blood, taken in a trial of Ad26.COV2.S vaccine versus placebo. The receptors originated from a person between 18 and 59 years old who received the Ad26.COV2.S COVID-19 vaccine or a placebo.

The rearrangement joins TRBV3-1 (or the pseudogene TRBV3-2) to TRBJ1-1, with TRBD1 as a possible D gene (5 bases). CDR3 length: 13 residues. CDR1 and CDR2 (germline): LGHDT, YNNKEL (reference sequence). The V end lost 4 bases, the J end lost 10 bases, and 16 bases lay between the germline ends. The CDR3 spells CASSPESGTGAFF. In DNA, the CDR3 is TGTGCCAGCAGCCCTGAGTCAGGGACGGGAGCTTTCTTT.

V and J are TRBV12-3 or TRBV12-4 and TRBJ1-2; D not resolved. The CDR3 loop spans 12 amino acids. V lost 2 bases and J 8 bases, leaving 9 bases between the germline ends. The CDR3, as DNA: TGTGCCAGCAGTTTAAGAGGACGGGGCTACACCTTC. It codes for CASSLRGRGYTF.

The genes are TRBV16 and TRBJ1-1; maybe TRBD1 (5 bases). CDR1 and CDR2 from the germline V gene are KGHSY and FQNENV. Trimming stripped 2 bases from V and 2 bases from J, with 15 bases between. CDR3 length: 16 residues. The CDR3 spells CASSQDRSKVNTEAFF. CDR3 sequence (DNA): TGTGCCAGCAGCCAAGACAGAAGTAAGGTTAACACTGAAGCTTTCTTT.

The chain is built from TRBV5-4 and TRBJ2-7, with D possibly TRBD2 on 5 matching bases. V was pared by 5 bases and J by 2 bases, with 17 bases between. Germline-derived CDR1 and CDR2 are SGHNT and YYREEE (reference sequence). This CDR3 contains 15 residues. For the CDR3, the DNA is TGTGCCAGCAGGGGTGACGGGGTCGTACCCTACGAGCAGTACTTC. As protein: CASRGDGVVPYEQYF. Looking up the rest from reference TRBV5-4 and TRBJ2-7 gives the full variable domain: ETGVTQSPTHLIKTRGQQVTLRCSSQSGHNTVSWYQQALGQGPQFIFQYYREEENGRGNFPPRFSGLQFPNYSSELNVNALELDDSALYLCASRGDGVVPYEQYFGPGTRLTVT.

The chain carries TRBV30 and TRBJ1-5; 9 bases align to TRBD1. The V gene's germline CDR1 is GTSNPN and CDR2 SVGIG (reference sequence). The CDR3 runs to 15 residues. Trimming cost V 3 bases and J 0 bases; bases outside gene matches: 3. The CDR3 spells CAWRAQGASNQPQHF. CDR3 sequence (DNA): TGTGCCTGGAGAGCACAGGGGGCTAGCAATCAGCCCCAGCATTTT. The whole variable domain, filled in from reference TRBV30 and TRBJ1-5, reads SQTIHQWPATLVQPVGSPLSLECTVEGTSNPNLYWYRQAAGRGLQLLFYSVGIGQISSEVPQNLSASRPQDRQFILSSKKLLLSDSGFYLCAWRAQGASNQPQHFGDGTRLSIL.

The chain couples TRBV30 to TRBJ2-5, with TRBD1 as a possible D gene (5 bases). Germline loops: CDR1 GTSNPN, CDR2 SVGIG (reference sequence). Trimming shortened V by 0 bases and J by 3 bases, and 8 bases separated the two germline ends. There are 13 residues in the CDR3. The CDR3 loop is CAWSVKGKETQYF. The CDR3 region has the DNA TGTGCCTGGAGTGTGAAGGGGAAAGAGACCCAGTACTTC.

The chain has TRBV25-1 and TRBJ2-3; 9 nucleotides line up with TRBD2. The CDR3 has 16 residues. Unmatched junction bases numbered 2, after V lost 0 bases and J lost 1 base. The germline V gene has CDR1 MGHDK and CDR2 SYGVNS. DNA for the CDR3: TGTGCCAGCAGTGAATACCAGCGGGGGGGCACAGATACGCAGTATTTT. This gives the protein CASSEYQRGGTDTQYF.

The gene calls are TRBV5-1 and TRBJ2-5, with 15 bases that match TRBD2. V was pared by 4 bases and J by 5 bases, with 9 bases of the junction left unmatched. The CDR3 has 17 amino acids. CDR1 and CDR2 from the germline V gene are SGHRS and YFSETQ. The chain's CDR3 is CASSPGTSGGNQETQYF. CDR3 nucleotides: TGCGCCAGCAGCCCCGGGACTAGCGGGGGGAATCAGGAGACCCAGTACTTC. Drawing the rest from reference TRBV5-1 and TRBJ2-5, the complete variable domain is KAGVTQTPRYLIKTRGQQVTLSCSPISGHRSVSWYQQTPGQGLQFLFEYFSETQRNKGNFPGRFSGRQFSNSRSEMNVSTLELGDSALYLCASSPGTSGGNQETQYFGPGTRLLVL.

The chain employs TRBV2 and TRBJ2-7, with D perhaps matching TRBD1 (8 bases). The CDR3 has 17 residues. Germline V gives CDR1 SNHLY, CDR2 FYNNEI. Trimming removed 6 bases from V and 4 bases from J, with 25 bases in between. Written as DNA, the CDR3 is TGTGCCAGCAGGCCTCGGTACAAAACAGGGGGACTATACGAGCAGTACTTC. Residues: CASRPRYKTGGLYEQYF. The entire variable domain, with the rest obtained from reference TRBV2 and TRBJ2-7, is as follows: EPEVTQTPSHQVTQMGQEVILRCVPISNHLYFYWYRQILGQKVEFLVSFYNNEISEKSEIFDDQFSVERPDGSNFTLKIRSTKLEDSAMYFCASRPRYKTGGLYEQYFGPGTRLTVT.

This chain joins TRBV28 and TRBJ1-1, with D uncertain. V was pared by 7 bases and J by 1 base, with 13 bases between. The CDR3 extends over 14 amino acids. The germline CDR1 and CDR2 sequences are MDHEN and SYDVKM. For the CDR3, the DNA is TGTGCCAGCACCCCCATAGGGTGGAACACTGAAGCTTTCTTT. Its protein is CASTPIGWNTEAFF.

The chain is built from TRBV5-1 and TRBJ2-2; 8 nucleotides align to TRBD1. This CDR3 contains 16 residues. Trimming cost V 4 bases and J 0 bases; bases outside gene matches: 5. CDR1 is SGHRS, CDR2 YFSETQ, per germline. CDR3 protein: CASSPRTGSNTGELFF. The CDR3 region has the DNA TGCGCCAGCAGCCCCCGGACAGGGTCGAACACCGGGGAGCTGTTTTTT.

This chain uses TRBV12-5 with TRBJ2-3, with no clear D. Germline V gives CDR1 LGHNT, CDR2 FRNRAP. This CDR3 contains 11 residues. Trimming cost V 8 bases and J 4 bases, with 7 bases left between them. CDR3 protein: CASSPADTQYF. For the CDR3, the DNA is TGTGCTAGTTCTCCGGCAGATACGCAGTATTTT.

V usage is TRBV11-3 and J usage is TRBJ2-2; D might be TRBD2 (6 bases). The CDR3 has 16 residues. CDR1 is SGHNT and CDR2 is YENEEA in the germline V gene. The V gene lost 5 bases and the J gene lost 2 bases, with 15 bases spanning the gap. The CDR3 nucleotides are TGTGCCAGCAGCCCGGGACTCCCCGTCAACACCGGGGAGCTGTTTTTT. It is translated as CASSPGLPVNTGELFF.

Concerning this clone: This same CDR3 is encoded by further DNA sequences in the sample. The CDR3 DNA follows: TGTGCCAGCAGCTTAGGGGGCGGTGTCACAGATACGCAGTATTTT. Translated: CASSLGGGVTDTQYF. The rearrangement links TRBV7-6 to TRBJ2-3, with TRBD1 as a possible D gene (5 bases). CDR1 is SGHVS, CDR2 FNYEAQ, per germline. V lost 1 base and J lost 2, with 10 bases in between. This CDR3 region has 15 residues.

The rearrangement joins TRBV7-9 to TRBJ1-3, with D maybe TRBD1 (6 bases). V was clipped by 1 base and J by 1 base, with 11 bases between them. The CDR3 has 16 residues. Germline V gene sequence: CDR1 SEHNR, CDR2 FQNEAQ (reference sequence). This CDR3 reads CASSLEPRGSGNTIYF. CDR3 sequence (DNA): TGTGCCAGCAGCTTAGAACCGAGGGGGTCTGGAAACACCATATATTTT.